The 5 T cell receptor beta chains in this list originate from one sample, sequenced in a study of blood T cell repertoires in COVID-19. The data were produced by immunoSEQ multiplex PCR, yet TCRdb's version contains in-frame clones alone and is incomplete. The sample contains hundreds of thousands of clones, roughly 89% of which appear only once. Input material: peripheral blood. The receptors here all came from a woman aged 50 to 60 with COVID-19, enrolled during active disease.

The chain employs TRBV4-2 and TRBJ2-4, with 16 bases fitting TRBD2. The CDR3 consists of 17 residues. V trimming: 3 bases; J trimming: 8 bases; junction bases outside the gene matches: 7. Germline-derived CDR1 and CDR2 are LGHNA and YNFKEQ. CDR3 sequence reads: CASSQGLAGGPEDIQYF. The DNA of the CDR3 is TGTGCCAGCAGCCAGGGACTAGCGGGGGGGCCTGAGGACATTCAGTACTTC.

The V call is TRBV2, the J call TRBJ1-4; no clear D. The CDR3 runs 17 residues. From germline, CDR1 is SNHLY and CDR2 FYNNEI. Trimming took 2 bases from V and 2 from J, leaving 15 bases between them. The CDR3 region has the DNA TGTGCCAGCAGTGAAATCGGCCAGACTGGGACTAATGAAAAACTGTTTTTT. This gives the protein CASSEIGQTGTNEKLFF.

This clone was seen repeatedly, ten times or more. The rearrangement uses TRBV10-1 and TRBJ2-7, with 7 bases fitting TRBD1. Germline V gives CDR1 WNHNN, CDR2 SYGVQD (reference sequence). The CDR3 extends over 13 amino acids. J gave up 3 bases and V 3 bases, and 2 bases lay outside the gene matches. CDR3 sequence: CASSEGGDYEQYF. In DNA, the CDR3 is TGCGCCAGCAGTGAAGGGGGCGACTACGAGCAGTACTTC.

This chain links TRBV19 with TRBJ1-2, with 7 bases matching TRBD1. The CDR3 covers 14 residues. V was pared by 9 bases and J by 4 bases, with 11 bases of the junction left unmatched. Germline V CDR1 and CDR2: LNHDA, SQIVND (reference sequence). As DNA, the CDR3 is TGTGCCAGCTTTGACAGGGCGAGCGGCTATGGCTACACCTTC. Encoded protein: CASFDRASGYGYTF.

As DNA, the CDR3 is TGTGCCAGCAGCTCCCGCCGAGGCCCAGCGTCTTACAATGAGCAGTTCTTC. Translating gives CASSSRRGPASYNEQFF. The chain recombines TRBV3-1 (or the pseudogene TRBV3-2) with TRBJ2-1; D remains unclear. CDR3 length: 17 amino acids. Trimming removed 5 bases from V and 4 bases from J, with 21 bases in between. Germline-derived CDR1 and CDR2 are LGHDT and YNNKEL (reference sequence).